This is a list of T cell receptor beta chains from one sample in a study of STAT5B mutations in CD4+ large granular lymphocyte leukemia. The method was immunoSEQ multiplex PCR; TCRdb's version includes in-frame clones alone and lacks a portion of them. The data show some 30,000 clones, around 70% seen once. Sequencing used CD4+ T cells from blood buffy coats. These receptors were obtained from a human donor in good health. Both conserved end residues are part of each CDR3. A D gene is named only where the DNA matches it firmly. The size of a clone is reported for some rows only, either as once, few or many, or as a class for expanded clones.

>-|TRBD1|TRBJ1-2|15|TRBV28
CASMIRTGRSLGYTF
TGTGCCAGCATGATCCGGACAGGGCGTTCACTCGGCTACACCTTC
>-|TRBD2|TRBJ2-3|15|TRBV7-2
CASSQSGGAADTQYF
TGTGCCAGCAGCCAAAGCGGGGGGGCTGCAGATACGCAGTATTTT
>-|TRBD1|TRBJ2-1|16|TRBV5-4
CASSLTGGMTRNEQFF
TGTGCCAGCAGCTTGACAGGGGGAATGACAAGGAATGAGCAGTTCTTC
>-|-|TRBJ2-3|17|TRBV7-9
CASSFYRDTTGTDTQYF
TGTGCCAGCAGCTTCTACCGGGACACCACGGGCACAGATACGCAGTATTTT
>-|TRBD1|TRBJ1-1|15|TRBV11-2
CASSFGSQGRTEAFF
TGTGCCAGCAGCTTTGGATCACAGGGGCGGACTGAAGCTTTCTTT
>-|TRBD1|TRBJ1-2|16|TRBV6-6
CASSHPGQAYNYGYTF
TGTGCCAGCAGTCACCCCGGACAGGCCTATAACTATGGCTACACCTTC
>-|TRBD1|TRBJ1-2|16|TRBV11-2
CASSPALGQGFDGYTF
TGTGCCAGCAGCCCAGCCCTAGGACAGGGGTTCGATGGCTACACCTTC
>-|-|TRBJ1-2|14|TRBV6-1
CASLPLSYSYGYTF
TGTGCCAGCCTTCCCCTATCGTACAGCTATGGCTACACCTTC
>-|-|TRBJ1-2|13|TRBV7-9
CASSLDADLGYTF
TGTGCCAGCAGCTTAGATGCCGACCTAGGCTACACCTTC
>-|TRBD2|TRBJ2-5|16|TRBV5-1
CASSFTGLAGVETQYF
TGCGCCAGCAGCTTTACAGGACTAGCGGGAGTGGAGACCCAGTACTTC
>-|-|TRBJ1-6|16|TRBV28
CASRSETGSYNSPLHF
TGTGCCAGCAGGAGCGAGACCGGCTCCTATAATTCACCCCTCCACTTT
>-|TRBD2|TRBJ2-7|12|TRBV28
CASRPGGYEQYF
TGTGCCAGCAGACCGGGGGGCTACGAGCAGTACTTC
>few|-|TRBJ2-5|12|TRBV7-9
CASSDERETQYF
TGTGCCAGCAGCGATGAAAGGGAGACCCAGTACTTC
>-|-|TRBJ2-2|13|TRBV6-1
CASRKASTGELFF
TGTGCCAGCAGAAAGGCAAGCACCGGGGAGCTGTTTTTT
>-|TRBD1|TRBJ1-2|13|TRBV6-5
CASSYDGQGGYTF
TGTGCCAGCAGTTACGACGGACAGGGAGGTTACACCTTC
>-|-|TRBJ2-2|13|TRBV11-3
CASSPRRSGELFF
TGTGCCAGCAGCCCCCGTCGCTCCGGGGAGCTGTTTTTT
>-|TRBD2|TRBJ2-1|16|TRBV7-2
CASSPVSGSPHNEQFF
TGTGCCAGCAGCCCAGTTAGCGGGAGTCCCCACAATGAGCAGTTCTTC
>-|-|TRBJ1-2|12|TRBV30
CAWSAGDGGYTF
TGTGCCTGGAGTGCAGGGGACGGTGGCTACACCTTC
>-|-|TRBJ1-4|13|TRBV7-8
CASSLAGSEKLFF
TGTGCCAGCAGCTTAGCGGGGTCTGAAAAACTGTTTTTT
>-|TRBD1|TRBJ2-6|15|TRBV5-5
CASSSGGGRANVLTF
TGTGCCAGCAGCTCAGGGGGCGGGCGGGCCAACGTCCTGACTTTC
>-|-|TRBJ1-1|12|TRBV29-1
CSVRDSYTEAFF
TGCAGCGTCCGTGACAGCTACACTGAAGCTTTCTTT
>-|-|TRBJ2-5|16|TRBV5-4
CASSLRTPSAGETQYF
TGTGCCAGCAGCCTTCGGACCCCCAGCGCAGGGGAGACCCAGTACTTC
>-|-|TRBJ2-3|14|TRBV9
CASSFTSGGDTQYF
TGTGCCAGCAGCTTCACGTCCGGGGGAGATACGCAGTATTTT
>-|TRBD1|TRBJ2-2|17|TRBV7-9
CASSPRRTGRNTGELFF
TGTGCCAGCAGCCCTCGCAGGACAGGGAGGAACACCGGGGAGCTGTTTTTT
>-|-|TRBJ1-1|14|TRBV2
CASSEGKAVGEAFF
TGTGCCAGCAGTGAAGGGAAGGCGGTTGGTGAAGCTTTCTTT
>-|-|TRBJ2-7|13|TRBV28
CASSLGREYEQYF
TGTGCCAGCAGTTTAGGGCGGGAATACGAGCAGTACTTC
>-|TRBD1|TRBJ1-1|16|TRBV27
CASSLLRTGGNTEAFF
TGTGCCAGCAGTTTATTACGGACAGGGGGCAACACTGAAGCTTTCTTT
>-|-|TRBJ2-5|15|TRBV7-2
CASSLVSGQWETQYF
TGTGCCAGCAGCTTAGTTTCGGGGCAATGGGAGACCCAGTACTTC
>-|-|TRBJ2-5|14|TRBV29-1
CSTRTPWTSETQYF
TGCAGCACCCGGACGCCATGGACGTCGGAGACCCAGTACTTC
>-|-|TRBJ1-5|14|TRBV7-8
CASSPRQDRRPQHF
TGTGCCAGCAGCCCGCGGCAGGACCGACGGCCCCAGCATTTT
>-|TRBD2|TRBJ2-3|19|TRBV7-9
CASSYQFLGLAGKADTQYF
TGTGCCAGCAGCTATCAGTTCCTGGGACTAGCGGGAAAGGCGGATACGCAGTATTTT
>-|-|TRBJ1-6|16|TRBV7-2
CASSYLGGAKNSPLHF
TGTGCCAGCAGCTACCTCGGGGGGGCGAAAAATTCACCCCTCCACTTT
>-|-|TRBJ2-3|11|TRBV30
CAWGTHATQYF
TGTGCCTGGGGGACTCACGCGACGCAGTATTTT
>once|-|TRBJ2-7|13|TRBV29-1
CSVEPGETYEQYF
TGCAGCGTTGAACCGGGGGAAACCTACGAGCAGTACTTC
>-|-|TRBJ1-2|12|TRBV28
CASRLRAEGYTF
TGTGCCAGCAGACTCAGGGCGGAGGGCTACACCTTC
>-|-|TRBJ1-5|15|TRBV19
CASSNHGGFNQPQHF
TGTGCCAGTAGTAACCATGGGGGGTTCAATCAGCCCCAGCATTTT
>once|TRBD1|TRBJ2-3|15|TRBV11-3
CASSLEGQGRDTQYF
TGTGCCAGCAGCTTAGAAGGACAGGGTAGAGATACGCAGTATTTT
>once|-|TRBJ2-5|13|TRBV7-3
CASSLMEQETQYF
TGTGCCAGCAGTCTAATGGAACAAGAGACCCAGTACTTC
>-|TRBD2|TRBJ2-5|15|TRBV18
CASSRSVAGEETQYF
TGTGCCAGCTCACGATCTGTAGCGGGGGAAGAGACCCAGTACTTC